A single TCR beta chain is shown here with its context. As yet, its antigen is unknown. This sample stems from a study of cytomegalovirus exposure and HLA in healthy donors. Study information: Among the roughly 400 donors who were genotyped, about 79% fell in the genetic ancestry cluster that is associated with self-reported Caucasian donors. Overall study findings and caveats: Indistinguishable V segments, including TRBV6-2 and TRBV6-3, were excluded. HLA-A and HLA-B allele assignments for most subjects were reportedly predicted accurately using TCR beta sequences. It was 150 to 200 TCR beta chains that were listed as cytomegalovirus-associated.

A multiplex PCR was run with 60 Vbeta primers and 13 Jbeta primers. Profiling relied on immunoSEQ multiplex PCR, and the TCRdb table lists in-frame clones only, not all of them. The sample yields 100,000 to 150,000 clones, around three quarters seen once. This CDR3 spans 13 amino acids. V was pared by 7 bases and J by 2 bases, with 3 bases of the junction left unmatched. From germline, CDR1 is SEHNR and CDR2 FQNEAQ (reference sequence). This sequence was found in a man between 35 and 55 years old in good health and CMV-seronegative. The sequenced sample consisted of PBMCs. The rearrangement uses TRBV7-9 and TRBJ2-7, with TRBD2 matching over 9 bases. CDR3 protein: CASNPSGTYEQYF. DNA for the CDR3: TGTGCCAGCAATCCTAGCGGGACCTACGAGCAGTACTTC.